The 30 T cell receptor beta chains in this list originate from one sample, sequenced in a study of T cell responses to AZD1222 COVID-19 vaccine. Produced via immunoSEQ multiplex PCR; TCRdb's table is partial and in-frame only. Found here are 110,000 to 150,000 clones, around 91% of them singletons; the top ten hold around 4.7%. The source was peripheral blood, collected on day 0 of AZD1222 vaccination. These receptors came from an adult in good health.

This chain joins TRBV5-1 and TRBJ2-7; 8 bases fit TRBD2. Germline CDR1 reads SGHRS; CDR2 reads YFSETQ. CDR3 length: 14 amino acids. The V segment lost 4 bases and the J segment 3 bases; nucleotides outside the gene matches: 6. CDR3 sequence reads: CASSPGGGSYEQYF. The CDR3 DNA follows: TGCGCCAGCAGCCCCGGGGGGGGGAGCTACGAGCAGTACTTC.

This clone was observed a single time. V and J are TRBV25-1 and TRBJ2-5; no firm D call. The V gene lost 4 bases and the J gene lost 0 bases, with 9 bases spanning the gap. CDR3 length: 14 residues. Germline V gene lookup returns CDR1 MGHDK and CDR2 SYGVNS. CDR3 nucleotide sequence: TGTGCCAGCAGTGCCTACAAGTACCAAGAGACCCAGTACTTC. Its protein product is CASSAYKYQETQYF.

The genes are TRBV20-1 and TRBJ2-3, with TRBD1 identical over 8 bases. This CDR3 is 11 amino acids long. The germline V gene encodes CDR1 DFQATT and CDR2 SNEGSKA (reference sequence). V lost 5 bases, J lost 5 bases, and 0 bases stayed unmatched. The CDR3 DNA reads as TGCAGTGCTGACAGGGGAGATACGCAGTATTTT. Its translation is CSADRGDTQYF.

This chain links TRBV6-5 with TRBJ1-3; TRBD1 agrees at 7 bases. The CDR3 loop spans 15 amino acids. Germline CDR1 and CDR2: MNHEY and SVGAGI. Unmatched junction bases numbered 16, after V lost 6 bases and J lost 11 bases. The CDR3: CASRPRTGDWNAIYF. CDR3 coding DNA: TGTGCCAGCAGACCCCGGACAGGAGATTGGAACGCCATATATTTT.

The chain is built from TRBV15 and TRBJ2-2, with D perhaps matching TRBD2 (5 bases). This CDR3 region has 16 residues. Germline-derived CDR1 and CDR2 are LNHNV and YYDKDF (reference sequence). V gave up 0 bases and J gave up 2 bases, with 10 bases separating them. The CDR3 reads CATSRERGYNTGELFF. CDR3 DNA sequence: TGTGCCACCAGCAGAGAACGAGGGTATAACACCGGGGAGCTGTTTTTT.

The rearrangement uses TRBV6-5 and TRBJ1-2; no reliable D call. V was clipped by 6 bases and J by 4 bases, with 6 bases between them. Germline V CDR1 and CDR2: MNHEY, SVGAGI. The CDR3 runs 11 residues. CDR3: CASRSFYGYTF. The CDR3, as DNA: TGTGCCAGCAGGAGCTTCTATGGCTACACCTTC.

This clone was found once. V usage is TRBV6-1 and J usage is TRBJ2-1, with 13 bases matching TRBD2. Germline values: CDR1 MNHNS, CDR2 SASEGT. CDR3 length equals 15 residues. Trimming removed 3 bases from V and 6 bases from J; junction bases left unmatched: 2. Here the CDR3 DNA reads TGTGCCAGCAGTGAGACTAGCGGGGGGATCAATGAGCAGTTCTTC. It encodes CASSETSGGINEQFF.

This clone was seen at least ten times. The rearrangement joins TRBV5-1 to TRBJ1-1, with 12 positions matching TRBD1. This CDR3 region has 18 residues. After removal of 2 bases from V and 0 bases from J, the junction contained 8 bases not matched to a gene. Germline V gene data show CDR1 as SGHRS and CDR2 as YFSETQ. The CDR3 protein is CASSFLPGQGALNTEAFF. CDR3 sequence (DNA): TGCGCCAGCAGCTTCCTTCCGGGACAGGGGGCTTTGAACACTGAAGCTTTCTTT.

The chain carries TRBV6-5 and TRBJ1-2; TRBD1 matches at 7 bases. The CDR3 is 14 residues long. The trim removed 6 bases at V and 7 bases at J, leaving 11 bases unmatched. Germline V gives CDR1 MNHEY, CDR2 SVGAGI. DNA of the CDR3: TGTGCCAGCAGAATGCAGGGGGGCGCGGGTGGCTACACCTTC. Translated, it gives CASRMQGGAGGYTF.

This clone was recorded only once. The CDR3 nucleotides read TGTGCCAGCAGCCCGCGGTTATCGACACCCGGTTCTGGAAACACCATATATTTT. Protein: CASSPRLSTPGSGNTIYF. The chain uses TRBV7-2 and TRBJ1-3; D uncertain. Germline V gene sequence: CDR1 SGHTA, CDR2 FQGNSA. Trimming took 5 bases from V and 1 from J, leaving 21 bases between them. CDR3 size: 18 residues.

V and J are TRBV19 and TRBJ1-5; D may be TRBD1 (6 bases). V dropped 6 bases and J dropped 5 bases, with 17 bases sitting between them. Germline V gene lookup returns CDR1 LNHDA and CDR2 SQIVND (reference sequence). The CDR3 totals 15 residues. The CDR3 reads CASRWGGAGYQPQHF. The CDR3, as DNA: TGTGCCAGTAGATGGGGGGGGGCCGGTTATCAGCCCCAGCATTTT.

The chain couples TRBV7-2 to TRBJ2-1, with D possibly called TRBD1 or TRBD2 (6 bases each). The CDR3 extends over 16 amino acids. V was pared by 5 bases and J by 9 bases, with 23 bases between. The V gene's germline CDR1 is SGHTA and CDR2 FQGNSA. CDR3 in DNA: TGTGCCAGCAGCCCCTTCGGACCCCGCGGAGGGGGTGAGCAGTTCTTC. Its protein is CASSPFGPRGGGEQFF.

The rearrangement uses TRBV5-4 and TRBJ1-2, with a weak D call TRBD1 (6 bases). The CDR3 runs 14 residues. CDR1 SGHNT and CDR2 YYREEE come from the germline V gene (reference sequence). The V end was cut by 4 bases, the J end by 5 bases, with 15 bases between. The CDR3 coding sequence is TGTGCCAGCAGCCCCCGGACAGACATTTATGGCTACACCTTC. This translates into CASSPRTDIYGYTF.

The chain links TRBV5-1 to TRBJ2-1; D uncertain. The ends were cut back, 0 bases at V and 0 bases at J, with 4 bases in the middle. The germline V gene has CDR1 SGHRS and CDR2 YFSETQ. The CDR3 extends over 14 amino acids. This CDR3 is CASSLGYSYNEQFF. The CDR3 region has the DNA TGCGCCAGCAGCTTGGGCTACTCCTACAATGAGCAGTTCTTC.

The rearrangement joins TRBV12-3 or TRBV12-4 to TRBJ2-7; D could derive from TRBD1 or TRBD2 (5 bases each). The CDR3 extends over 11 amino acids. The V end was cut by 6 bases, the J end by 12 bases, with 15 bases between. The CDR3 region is CASSTGRHGYF. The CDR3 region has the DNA TGTGCCAGCAGCACGGGACGGCACGGGTACTTC.

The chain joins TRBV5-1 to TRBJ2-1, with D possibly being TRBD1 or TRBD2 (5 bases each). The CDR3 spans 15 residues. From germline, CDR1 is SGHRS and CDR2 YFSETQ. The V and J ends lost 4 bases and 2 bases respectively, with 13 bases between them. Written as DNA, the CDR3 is TGCGCCAGCAGCCCCCCGGGACCCACCTACAATGAGCAGTTCTTC. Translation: CASSPPGPTYNEQFF.

As DNA, the CDR3 is TGCGCCAGCTTATCCCAGGGTCACCATACGCAGTATTTT. As protein: CASLSQGHHTQYF. This rearrangement joins TRBV10-2 to TRBJ2-3; possibly TRBD1 for D (5 bases). V dropped 8 bases and J dropped 7 bases, with 16 bases sitting between them. The CDR3 extends over 13 amino acids. CDR1 and CDR2 from the germline V gene are WSHSY and SAAADI.

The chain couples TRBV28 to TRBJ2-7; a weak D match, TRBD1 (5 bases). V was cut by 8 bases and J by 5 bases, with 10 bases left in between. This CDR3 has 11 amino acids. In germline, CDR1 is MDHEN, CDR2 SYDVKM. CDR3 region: CASSIGDEQYF. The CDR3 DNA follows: TGTGCCAGCTCCATAGGGGACGAGCAGTACTTC.

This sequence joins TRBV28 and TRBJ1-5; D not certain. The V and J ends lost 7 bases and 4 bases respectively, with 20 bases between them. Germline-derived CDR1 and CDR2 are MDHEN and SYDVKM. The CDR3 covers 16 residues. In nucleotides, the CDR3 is TGTGCCAGCACTATTTTGGCAAATTTGAGGAATCAGCCCCAGCATTTT. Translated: CASTILANLRNQPQHF. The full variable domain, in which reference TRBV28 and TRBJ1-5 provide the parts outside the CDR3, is DVKVTQSSRYLVKRTGEKVFLECVQDMDHENMFWYRQDPGLGLRLIYFSYDVKMKEKGDIPEGYSVSREKKERFSLILESASTNQTSMYLCASTILANLRNQPQHFGDGTRLSIL.

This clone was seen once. CDR3 protein: CASSSTSVGTDYGYTF. CDR3 nucleotides: TGTGCCAGCAGCTCCACATCAGTAGGGACCGACTATGGCTACACCTTC. The chain recombines TRBV7-8 with TRBJ1-2, with D perhaps matching TRBD1 (5 bases). Trimming took 4 bases from V and 3 from J, leaving 18 bases between them. Germline V lookup: CDR1 SGHVS, CDR2 FQNEAQ. The CDR3 is 16 residues long.

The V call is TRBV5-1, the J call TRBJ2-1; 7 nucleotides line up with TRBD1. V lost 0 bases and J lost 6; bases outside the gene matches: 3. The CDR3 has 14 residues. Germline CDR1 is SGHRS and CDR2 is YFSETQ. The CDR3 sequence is CASSLVAGGNEQFF. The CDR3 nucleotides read TGCGCCAGCAGCTTGGTCGCAGGGGGCAATGAGCAGTTCTTC.

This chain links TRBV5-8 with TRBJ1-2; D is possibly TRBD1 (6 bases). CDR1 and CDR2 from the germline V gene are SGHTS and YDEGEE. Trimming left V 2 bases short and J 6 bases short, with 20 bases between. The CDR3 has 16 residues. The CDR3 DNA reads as TGTGCCAGCAGCTTTTGGGACAACGTGTTGAGTGATGGCTACACCTTC. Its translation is CASSFWDNVLSDGYTF.

DNA for the CDR3: TGCGCCAGCAGCCCCCCCGCGGGGTCAGATACGCAGTATTTT. Its translation is CASSPPAGSDTQYF. The chain joins TRBV5-1 to TRBJ2-3; maybe TRBD2 (6 bases). Trimming left V 4 bases short and J 4 bases short, with 13 bases between. Germline V CDR1 and CDR2: SGHRS, YFSETQ. The CDR3 totals 14 residues.

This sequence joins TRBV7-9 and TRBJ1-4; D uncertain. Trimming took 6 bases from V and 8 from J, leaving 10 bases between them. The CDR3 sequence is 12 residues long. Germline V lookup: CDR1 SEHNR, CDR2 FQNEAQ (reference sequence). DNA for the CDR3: TGTGCCAGCAGTCCTGACGGGGAAAAACTGTTTTTT. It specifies CASSPDGEKLFF.

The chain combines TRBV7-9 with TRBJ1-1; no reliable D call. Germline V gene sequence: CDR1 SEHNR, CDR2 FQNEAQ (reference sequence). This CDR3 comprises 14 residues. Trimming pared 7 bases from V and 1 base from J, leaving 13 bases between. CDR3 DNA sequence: TGTGCCAGCAACAGCTTTGATAGGAACACTGAAGCTTTCTTT. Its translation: CASNSFDRNTEAFF.

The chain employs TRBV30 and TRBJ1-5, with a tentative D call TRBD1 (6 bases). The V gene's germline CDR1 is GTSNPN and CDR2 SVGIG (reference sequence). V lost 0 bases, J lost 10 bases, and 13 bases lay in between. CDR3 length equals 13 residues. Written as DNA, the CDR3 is TGTGCCTGGAGTGTAGGGGGGGAGGGACCCCAGCATTTT. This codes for CAWSVGGEGPQHF.

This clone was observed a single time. The CDR3 coding sequence is TGTGCCAGCAGCTACCGGGCAGGGATGAACACTGAAGCTTTCTTT. Protein sequence: CASSYRAGMNTEAFF. V gene TRBV7-2 combines with J gene TRBJ1-1; D might be TRBD1 (5 bases). V was cut by 4 bases and J by 0 bases, with 12 bases left in between. Germline CDR1 reads SGHTA; CDR2 reads FQGNSA. The CDR3 is made up of 15 amino acids.

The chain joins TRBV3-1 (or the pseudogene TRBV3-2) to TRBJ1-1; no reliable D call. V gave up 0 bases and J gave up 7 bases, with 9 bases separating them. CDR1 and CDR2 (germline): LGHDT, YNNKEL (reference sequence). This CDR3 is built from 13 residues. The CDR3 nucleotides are TGTGCCAGCAGCCAAGATCTGCAGGTTGAAGCTTTCTTT. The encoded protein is CASSQDLQVEAFF.

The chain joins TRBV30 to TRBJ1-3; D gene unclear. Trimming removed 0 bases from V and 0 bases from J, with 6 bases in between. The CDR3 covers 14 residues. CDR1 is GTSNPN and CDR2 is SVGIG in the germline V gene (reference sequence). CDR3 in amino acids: CAWSVAFSGNTIYF. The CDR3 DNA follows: TGTGCCTGGAGTGTAGCTTTCTCTGGAAACACCATATATTTT.

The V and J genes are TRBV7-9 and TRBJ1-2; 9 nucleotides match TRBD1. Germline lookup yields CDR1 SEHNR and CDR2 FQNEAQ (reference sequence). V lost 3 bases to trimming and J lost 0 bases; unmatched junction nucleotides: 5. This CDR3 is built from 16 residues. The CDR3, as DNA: TGTGCCAGCAGCTTGGGGACAGGGATAGCTAACTATGGCTACACCTTC. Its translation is CASSLGTGIANYGYTF.